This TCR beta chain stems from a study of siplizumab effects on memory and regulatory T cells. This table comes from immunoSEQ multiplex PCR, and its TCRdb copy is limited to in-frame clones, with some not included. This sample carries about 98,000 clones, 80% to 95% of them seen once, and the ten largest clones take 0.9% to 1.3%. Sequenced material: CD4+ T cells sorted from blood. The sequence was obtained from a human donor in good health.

CDR3: CASSLTAGDQPQHF. CDR3 nucleotides: TGTGCCAGCAGCTTAACGGCAGGGGATCAGCCCCAGCATTTT. The chain is built from TRBV7-9 and TRBJ1-5, with a tentative D call TRBD1 (6 bases). Germline CDR1 reads SEHNR; CDR2 reads FQNEAQ (reference sequence). The CDR3 consists of 14 residues. Trimming removed 2 bases at V and 5 bases at J, with 10 bases between.